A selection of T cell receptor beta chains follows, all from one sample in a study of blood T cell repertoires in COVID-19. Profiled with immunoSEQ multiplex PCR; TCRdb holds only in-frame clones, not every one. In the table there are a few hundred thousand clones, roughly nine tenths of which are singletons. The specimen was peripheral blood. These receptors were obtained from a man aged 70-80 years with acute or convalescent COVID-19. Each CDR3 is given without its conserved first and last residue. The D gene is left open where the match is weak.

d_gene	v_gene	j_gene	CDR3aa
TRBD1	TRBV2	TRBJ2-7	ASSTDRGSAYEQY
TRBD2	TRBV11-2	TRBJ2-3	ASSLGTSGRGVTDTQY
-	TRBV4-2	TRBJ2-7	ASSLEWALSSYEQY
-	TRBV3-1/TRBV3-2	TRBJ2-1	ASSQEGLYNEQF
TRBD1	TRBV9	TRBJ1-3	ASSGTGFSGNTIY
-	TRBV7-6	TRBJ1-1	ASSLVNVGDLNTEAF
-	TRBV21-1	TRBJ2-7	ASSKVGGTASYEQY
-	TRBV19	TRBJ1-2	ASRRLINYGYT
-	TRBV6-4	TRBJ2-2	ASSDDEDRPEQTGELF
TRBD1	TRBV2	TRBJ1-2	ATEGDRVDGYT
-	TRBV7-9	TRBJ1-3	ASSLARGNTIY
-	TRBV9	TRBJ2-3	ASSVGGTDTQY
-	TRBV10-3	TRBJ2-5	AISVQNRAETQY
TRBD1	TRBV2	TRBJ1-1	ASTRTFGRQGITMNTEAF
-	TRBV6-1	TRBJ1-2	ASSEGGRSNGYT
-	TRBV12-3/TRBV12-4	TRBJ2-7	ASGSSYEQY